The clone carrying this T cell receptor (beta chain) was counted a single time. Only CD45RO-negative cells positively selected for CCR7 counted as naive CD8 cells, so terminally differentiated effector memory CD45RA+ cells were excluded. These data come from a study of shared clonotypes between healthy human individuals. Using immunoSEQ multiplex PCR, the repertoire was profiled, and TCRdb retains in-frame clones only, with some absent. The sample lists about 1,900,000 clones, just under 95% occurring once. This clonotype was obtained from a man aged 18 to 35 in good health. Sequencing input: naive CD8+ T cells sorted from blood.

CDR3 in amino acids: CASSEPAYGTVGYEQFF. The CDR3 region has the DNA TGTGCCAGCAGTGAACCCGCCTACGGTACCGTCGGGTATGAGCAGTTCTTC. The chain joins TRBV2 to TRBJ2-1; no definite D call. This CDR3 is 17 amino acids long. Trimming shortened V by 2 bases and J by 8 bases, and 22 bases separated the two germline ends. CDR1 SNHLY and CDR2 FYNNEI come from the germline V gene.